The 11 T cell receptor beta chains listed next were all sequenced from one sample in a study of control samples from healthy donors and cancer patients. Produced via immunoSEQ multiplex PCR; TCRdb's table is partial and in-frame only. The sample contains about 130,000 clones, more than 80% of which appear only once. Material for sequencing was blood. These receptors were taken from a man between 18 and 29 years old in good health.

This chain connects TRBV5-1 to TRBJ1-6; weak D call: TRBD1 (5 bases). This CDR3 is 17 amino acids long. Trimming shortened V by 0 bases and J by 9 bases, and 19 bases separated the two germline ends. The germline CDR1 and CDR2 sequences are SGHRS and YFSETQ. In DNA form, the CDR3 reads TGCGCCAGCAGCTTGGAAGGGCAGGGATGGGGAGGTTCACCCCTCCACTTT. Encoded protein: CASSLEGQGWGGSPLHF.

The chain is built from TRBV10-1 and TRBJ1-2; TRBD1 matches 8 bases. The V gene end was trimmed by 2 bases and the J gene end by 8 bases; junction bases not matched to a gene: 7. The CDR3 extends over 14 amino acids. Germline CDR1 reads WNHNN; CDR2 reads SYGVQD (reference sequence). The CDR3 protein is CASSETRTGSGYTF. For the CDR3, the DNA is TGCGCCAGCAGTGAGACCCGGACAGGGTCCGGCTACACCTTC.

J is TRBJ2-3 and V is TRBV19; D unresolved. The CDR3 has 11 residues. The V gene lost 4 bases and the J gene lost 6 bases, with 5 bases spanning the gap. Germline CDR1 reads LNHDA; CDR2 reads SQIVND (reference sequence). The chain's CDR3 is CASSKHDTQYF. In nucleotides, the CDR3 is TGTGCCAGTAGTAAACATGATACGCAGTATTTT.

The chain joins TRBV29-1 to TRBJ2-3, with D possibly being TRBD1 (5 bases). Germline V gene sequence: CDR1 SQVTM, CDR2 ANQGSEA. The CDR3 is made up of 14 amino acids. The V and J ends lost 3 bases and 4 bases respectively, with 14 bases between them. CDR3 in DNA: TGCAGCGTTGATGGTCAGGGCCAGGCAGATACGCAGTATTTT. Translated, it gives CSVDGQGQADTQYF.

A word on this clone: One end of the junction fails to match germline, which may point to a read error. The chain employs TRBV7-7 and TRBJ2-3; 7 nucleotides line up with TRBD1. Germline V CDR1 and CDR2: SSHAT, FNYEAQ (reference sequence). The CDR3 contains 14 residues. The CDR3 loop is CASSLGGQPDTQYF. The DNA of the CDR3 is TGTGCTAGCAGCTTAGGGGGCCAGCCAGATACGCAGTATTTT.

The chain is built from TRBV5-4 and TRBJ1-3, with 7 bases that match TRBD1. The V gene end was trimmed by 3 bases and the J gene end by 0 bases; junction bases not matched to a gene: 6. The germline V gene encodes CDR1 SGHNT and CDR2 YYREEE (reference sequence). This CDR3 contains 16 residues. The CDR3 sequence is CASSSRTGRSGNTIYF. DNA of the CDR3: TGTGCCAGCAGCTCGCGGACAGGACGCTCTGGAAACACCATATATTTT.

This clone was picked up one time. This sequence joins TRBV19 and TRBJ2-3; D may be TRBD1 or TRBD2 (5 bases each). The CDR3 contains 15 residues. The germline gives CDR1 LNHDA, CDR2 SQIVND (reference sequence). Trimming stripped 1 base from V and 3 bases from J, with 11 bases between. Written as DNA, the CDR3 is TGTGCCAGTAGTATAGCCGGGGACCTAACAGATACGCAGTATTTT. Amino acids: CASSIAGDLTDTQYF.

This clone has just one count. J is TRBJ2-1 and V is TRBV6-5; 9 bases fit TRBD2. The J segment lost 5 bases and the V segment lost 7 bases, leaving 3 bases of the junction unmatched. Germline loops: CDR1 MNHEY, CDR2 SVGAGI. CDR3 length: 13 amino acids. CDR3 coding DNA: TGTGCCAGCACCCGACTAGCGGACAATGAGCAGTTCTTC. This encodes CASTRLADNEQFF.

The rearrangement links TRBV6-5 to TRBJ2-3, with D possibly matching TRBD2 (6 bases). Germline lookup yields CDR1 MNHEY and CDR2 SVGAGI. Between the trimmed V and J ends, which lost 2 bases and 5 bases, there was a span of 11 bases. There are 14 residues in the CDR3. CDR3 in DNA: TGTGCCAGCAGTTACAGTGGGAGGATAGATACGCAGTATTTT. Residues: CASSYSGRIDTQYF.

The chain has TRBV12-3 or TRBV12-4 and TRBJ2-7; D remains unclear. This CDR3 spans 10 amino acids. The ends were cut back, 6 bases at V and 0 bases at J, with 0 bases in the middle. CDR3 DNA: TGTGCCAGCAGCTCCTACGAGCAGTACGTC. It encodes CASSSYEQYV.

The V and J genes are TRBV29-1 and TRBJ2-5, with D tentatively TRBD1 or TRBD2 (6 bases each). This CDR3 is 17 amino acids long. V was shortened by 0 bases and J by 1 base, with 18 bases between the two germline ends. Germline-derived CDR1 and CDR2 are SQVTM and ANQGSEA. CDR3: CSVEEAFAGTPQETQYF. In DNA form, the CDR3 reads TGCAGCGTTGAAGAGGCTTTCGCGGGGACACCCCAAGAGACCCAGTACTTC.